What follows are 18 T cell receptor beta chains derived from one specimen sequenced in a study of blood T cell repertoires in COVID-19. Only in-frame clones appear in the TCRdb table, and some are missing; sequencing was by immunoSEQ multiplex PCR. This sample has tens of thousands of clones, with about four fifths found just once. Sequences were obtained from peripheral blood. Receptors originate from a human donor in a cohort sampled during active COVID-19.

The count of this clone is one. The chain recombines TRBV5-1 with TRBJ2-6; 7 bases map to TRBD1. Germline values: CDR1 SGHRS, CDR2 YFSETQ. V gave up 4 bases and J gave up 0 bases; unmatched junction bases: 10. The CDR3 is 18 amino acids. The CDR3: CASSEGQPFSSGANVLTF. CDR3 nucleotides: TGCGCCAGCAGCGAGGGACAGCCCTTTTCCTCTGGGGCCAACGTCCTGACTTTC.

The chain links TRBV6-1 to TRBJ1-1; D is undetermined. Trimming removed 0 bases from V and 1 base from J, with 6 bases in between. This CDR3 contains 14 residues. Germline CDR1 reads MNHNS; CDR2 reads SASEGT. Here the CDR3 reads CASSEAGGNTEAFF. CDR3 coding DNA: TGTGCCAGCAGTGAAGCCGGCGGGAACACTGAAGCTTTCTTT.

The rearrangement uses TRBV27 and TRBJ2-7, with 8 bases aligning to TRBD2. After removal of 5 bases from V and 3 bases from J, the junction contained 12 bases not matched to a gene. Germline V CDR1 and CDR2: MNHEY, SMNVEV (reference sequence). This CDR3 contains 16 residues. The CDR3: CASSPSPLADYYEQYV. As DNA, the CDR3 is TGTGCCAGCAGTCCCAGCCCACTAGCGGACTACTACGAGCAGTACGTC.

In its sample, this clone was seen once. V gene TRBV7-3 combines with J gene TRBJ1-1; 8 nucleotides match TRBD1. Germline CDR1 reads SGHTA; CDR2 reads FQGTGA. The junction had 8 bases not matched to a gene; V was cut back by 5 bases and J by 6 bases. This CDR3 has 14 residues. The CDR3 sequence is CASSQTGAGAEAFF. In DNA form, the CDR3 reads TGTGCCAGCAGCCAGACAGGGGCGGGCGCTGAAGCTTTCTTT.

The chain uses TRBV30 and TRBJ1-6, with TRBD1 identical over 7 bases. V lost 3 bases, J lost 10 bases, and 6 bases stayed unmatched. CDR1 GTSNPN and CDR2 SVGIG come from the germline V gene (reference sequence). The CDR3 sequence is 13 residues long. CDR3 DNA sequence: TGTGCCTGGAGCGAAAGACAGGGCTCACCCCTCCACTTT. Translation: CAWSERQGSPLHF. Full variable domain (rest looked up from reference TRBV30 and TRBJ1-6): SQTIHQWPATLVQPVGSPLSLECTVEGTSNPNLYWYRQAAGRGLQLLFYSVGIGQISSEVPQNLSASRPQDRQFILSSKKLLLSDSGFYLCAWSERQGSPLHFGNGTRLTVT.

This clone was detected only a few times. This rearrangement joins TRBV9 to TRBJ2-5; tentatively, D is TRBD1 (5 bases). Germline V CDR1 and CDR2: SGDLS, YYNGEE. Between the trimmed V and J ends, which lost 2 bases and 0 bases, there was a span of 14 bases. The CDR3 spans 16 residues. The CDR3 here is CASSVDSDLYQETQYF. The CDR3 DNA is TGTGCCAGCAGCGTCGACAGCGACCTTTACCAAGAGACCCAGTACTTC.

The chain couples TRBV15 to TRBJ1-2, with 8 nucleotides matching TRBD1. This CDR3 region has 13 residues. Germline values: CDR1 LNHNV, CDR2 YYDKDF (reference sequence). V lost 0 bases to trimming and J lost 14 bases; unmatched junction nucleotides: 8. In DNA, the CDR3 is TGTGCCACCAGCAGAGATCTGCAGGGGGCCGCGACCTTC. Translation gives CATSRDLQGAATF. The full variable domain, in which reference TRBV15 and TRBJ1-2 provide the parts outside the CDR3, is DAMVIQNPRYQVTQFGKPVTLSCSQTLNHNVMYWYQQKSSQAPKLLFHYYDKDFNNEADTPDNFQSRRPNTSFCFLDIRSPGLGDTAMYLCATSRDLQGAATFGSGTRLTVV.

The J gene is TRBJ1-6, the V gene TRBV12-3 or TRBV12-4; no reliable D call. The V end was cut by 3 bases, the J end by 10 bases, with 10 bases between. This CDR3 contains 13 residues. CDR3 amino acids: CASSFGEGSPLHF. In DNA, the CDR3 is TGTGCCAGCAGTTTTGGGGAGGGATCACCCCTCCACTTT.

V usage is TRBV7-2 and J usage is TRBJ1-1; D gene unclear. Per germline, CDR1 SGHTA and CDR2 FQGNSA. V was cut by 3 bases and J by 1 base, with 6 bases left in between. CDR3 length: 13 residues. The CDR3 sequence is CASSFVSNTEAFF. CDR3 DNA sequence: TGTGCCAGCAGCTTCGTTTCGAACACTGAAGCTTTCTTT.

The rearrangement uses TRBV12-3 or TRBV12-4 and TRBJ2-7, with TRBD2 identical over 7 bases. With V trimmed by 5 bases and J by 5 bases, 6 bases remained unmatched. The CDR3 is made up of 13 amino acids. CDR3 nucleotide sequence: TGTGCCAGCAGTCATGGACTAGTTGACGAGCAGTACGTC. Protein: CASSHGLVDEQYV.

CDR3 coding DNA: TGTGCCAGCAGTCCCCTCGGGACATCCTACAATGAGCAGTTCTTC. Translating it yields CASSPLGTSYNEQFF. The gene calls are TRBV28 and TRBJ2-1, with D tentatively TRBD1 (6 bases). Germline V gene lookup returns CDR1 MDHEN and CDR2 SYDVKM. V was cut by 5 bases and J by 1 base, with 12 bases left in between. This CDR3 has 15 residues.

This sequence joins TRBV5-1 and TRBJ2-5; 8 bases are a match to TRBD2. The J segment lost 1 base and the V segment lost 4 bases, leaving 6 bases of the junction unmatched. The CDR3 is 15 amino acids. Germline V gene sequence: CDR1 SGHRS, CDR2 YFSETQ. CDR3 nucleotide sequence: TGCGCCAGCAGCCTAAGGCGGGGGGTCCAAGAGACCCAGTACTTC. Its protein product is CASSLRRGVQETQYF.

The gene calls are TRBV6-2 or TRBV6-3 and TRBJ2-1, with TRBD1 identical over 7 bases. CDR1 is MNHEY, CDR2 SVGEGT, per germline. With 6 bases clipped from V and 11 bases from J, the junction kept 4 bases outside the gene matches. The CDR3 is made up of 11 amino acids. This CDR3 is CASSQTGKQFF. CDR3 DNA sequence: TGTGCCAGCAGCCAGACAGGGAAGCAGTTCTTC.

The chain has TRBV6-5 and TRBJ1-5; D unresolved. Germline CDR1 is MNHEY and CDR2 is SVGAGI. The CDR3 length is 12 residues. V shed 5 bases and J shed 3 bases, with 5 bases lying between them. The CDR3 bases are TGTGCCAGCAGTCGGGACAATCAGCCCCAGCATTTT. Amino acid sequence: CASSRDNQPQHF.

This chain links TRBV6-5 with TRBJ1-2, with D perhaps TRBD1 (6 bases). The germline gives CDR1 MNHEY, CDR2 SVGAGI. The CDR3 spans 13 residues. V lost 6 bases to trimming and J lost 5 bases, with 13 bases between them. CDR3: CASRRQAAYGYTF. The CDR3, as DNA: TGTGCCAGCAGACGACAGGCCGCGTATGGCTACACCTTC.

The J gene is TRBJ1-5, the V gene TRBV6-5; unclear D gene. The germline V gene has CDR1 MNHEY and CDR2 SVGAGI. V was clipped by 8 bases and J by 3 bases, with 14 bases between them. CDR3 length: 14 residues. CDR3 sequence reads: CASPEKCLNQPQHF. Here the CDR3 DNA reads TGTGCCAGCCCCGAGAAGTGCCTCAATCAGCCCCAGCATTTT.

The chain uses TRBV3-1 (or the pseudogene TRBV3-2) and TRBJ2-3; 7 nucleotides match TRBD1. V lost 3 bases to trimming and J lost 4 bases; unmatched junction nucleotides: 7. This CDR3 comprises 15 residues. Germline CDR1 LGHDT, CDR2 YNNKEL (reference sequence). The CDR3 region is CASSHSDRAADTQYF. In nucleotides, the CDR3 is TGTGCCAGCAGCCATTCAGACAGGGCGGCAGATACGCAGTATTTT.

The J gene is TRBJ1-2, the V gene TRBV12-5, with D perhaps matching TRBD1 (6 bases). V was pared by 7 bases and J by 8 bases, with 20 bases between. CDR1 and CDR2 from the germline V gene are LGHNT and FRNRAP. The CDR3 is 14 amino acids. CDR3 protein: CASAAAGGLSGYTF. As DNA, the CDR3 is TGTGCTAGTGCCGCTGCGGGGGGGCTAAGCGGCTACACCTTC.